The 9 T cell receptor beta chains in this list originate from one sample, sequenced in a study of blood T cells in healthy people across ages. For the second PCR, which ran for roughly 7 to 11 cycles, a sample-barcoded 5' primer and a J-beta primer mix were used. One entry per CDR3 protein results from TCRdb running MiXCR on the 5' RACE reads. The sample yields 850,000 or so distinct CDR3 sequences, around 30% seen once. The sample consisted of blood. Receptors were obtained from an elderly woman in good health.

This clonotype appeared a few times. The V and J genes are TRBV5-6 and TRBJ1-1; perhaps TRBD1 as D (6 bases). Trimming removed 1 base from V and 1 base from J, with 8 bases in between. CDR3 size: 14 residues. Germline loops: CDR1 SGHDT, CDR2 YYEEEE. DNA of the CDR3: TGTGCCAGCAGCTTGACAGGGCGGAACACTGAAGCTTTCTTT. This gives the protein CASSLTGRNTEAFF.

This clonotype was seen ten or more times. The rearrangement joins TRBV3-1 to TRBJ1-2; maybe TRBD1 (5 bases). The V gene lost 1 base and the J gene lost 5 bases, with 14 bases spanning the gap. CDR3 length equals 15 residues. Germline V CDR1 and CDR2: LGHDT, YNNKEL (reference sequence). CDR3 region: CASSQGPGTMYGYTF. The CDR3 coding sequence is TGTGCCAGCAGCCAAGGGCCCGGGACGATGTATGGCTACACCTTC.

Worth noting for this clonotype: This sequence may be a read error, since a much larger clone differs from it by one base. The genes are TRBV19 and TRBJ2-7; TRBD2 might be the D (6 bases). Germline values: CDR1 LNHDA, CDR2 SQIVND (reference sequence). Between the trimmed V and J ends, which lost 0 bases and 7 bases, there was a span of 19 bases. This CDR3 has 16 residues. The CDR3, as DNA: TGTGCCAGTAGTATAGATCGGGGGACCAATTACAATGAGCAGTACTTC. Amino acids: CASSIDRGTNYNEQYF.

This clonotype has a handful of counts. A much larger clone lies one base from this, so it may be a read error. This chain connects TRBV10-3 to TRBJ2-1; D call uncertain. Germline assignment: CDR1 ENHRY and CDR2 SYGVKD. V lost 6 bases and J lost 6, with 15 bases in between. CDR3 length: 14 amino acids. The CDR3: CAIRAIGFGNEQFF. The CDR3 bases are TGTGCCATCAGGGCAATAGGGTTTGGCAATGAGCAGTTCTTC.

The chain couples TRBV5-1 to TRBJ2-2, with D perhaps matching TRBD1 (5 bases). Germline lookup yields CDR1 SGHRS and CDR2 YFSETQ. The CDR3 contains 15 residues. Trimming took 3 bases from V and 2 from J, leaving 11 bases between them. The CDR3 sequence: CASSSNRSNTGELFF. The CDR3 DNA reads as TGCGCCAGCAGCTCAAACAGGAGTAACACCGGGGAGCTGTTTTTT.

As to this clonotype: A read error may explain this, as a much larger clone is one base away. Likely a read error: the CDR3 ends without its conserved phenylalanine or tryptophan. The chain is built from TRBV7-2 and TRBJ2-4, with a weak D call TRBD1 (5 bases). The end of the DNA aligns better with TRBJ2-5, so the J call may be wrong. CDR3 length equals 15 residues. CDR1 and CDR2 from the germline V gene are SGHTA and FQGNSA. CDR3 sequence: CASSLASRVGETQYV. The CDR3 DNA follows: TGTGCCAGCAGCTTAGCAAGCAGGGTAGGGGAGACCCAGTACGTC.

Regarding this clonotype: A much more abundant neighbour one base away suggests this may be a read error. V is TRBV4-3 and J is TRBJ2-2, with D perhaps being TRBD1 or TRBD2 (5 bases each). Germline assignment: CDR1 LGHNA and CDR2 YSLEER. The CDR3 is made up of 14 amino acids. CDR3 in DNA: TGCGCCAACAGCCCCCACATGGGACCCGGGGAGCTGTTTTTT. Protein: CANSPHMGPGELFF.

Worth noting for this clonotype: A junction boundary mismatches the germline segment, possibly from a read error. J is TRBJ2-1 and V is TRBV12-3 or TRBV12-4; D unclear. There are 11 residues in the CDR3. The CDR3 DNA reads as TGTGCCGGCAGTTTATTCGGTGAGCAGTTCTTC. Amino acids: CAGSLFGEQFF.

This clonotype was seen many times. The chain employs TRBV20-1 and TRBJ1-2, with a weak D call TRBD1 (5 bases). This CDR3 has 16 residues. V shed 0 bases and J shed 0 bases, with 14 bases lying between them. Germline lookup yields CDR1 DFQATT and CDR2 SNEGSKA (reference sequence). The DNA for the CDR3 is TGCAGTGCTAGAGATAGGACAAGCTCAGCTAACTATGGCTACACCTTC. Translated, it gives CSARDRTSSANYGYTF.